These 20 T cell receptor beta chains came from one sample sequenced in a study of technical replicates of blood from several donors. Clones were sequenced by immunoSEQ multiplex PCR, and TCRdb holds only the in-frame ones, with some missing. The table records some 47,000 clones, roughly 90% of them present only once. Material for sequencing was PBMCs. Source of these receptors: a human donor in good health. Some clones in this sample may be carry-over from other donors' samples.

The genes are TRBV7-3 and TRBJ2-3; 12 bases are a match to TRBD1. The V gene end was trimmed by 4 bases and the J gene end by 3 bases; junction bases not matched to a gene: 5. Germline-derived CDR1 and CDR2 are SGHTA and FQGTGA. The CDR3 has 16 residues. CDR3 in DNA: TGTGCCAGCAGCTCTCAGGGACAGGGGGCTACAGATACGCAGTATTTT. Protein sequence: CASSSQGQGATDTQYF. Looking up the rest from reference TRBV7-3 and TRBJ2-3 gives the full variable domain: GAGVSQTPSNKVTEKGKYVELRCDPISGHTALYWYRQSLGQGPEFLIYFQGTGAADDSGLPNDRFFAVRPEGSVSTLKIQRTERGDSAVYLCASSSQGQGATDTQYFGPGTRLTVL.

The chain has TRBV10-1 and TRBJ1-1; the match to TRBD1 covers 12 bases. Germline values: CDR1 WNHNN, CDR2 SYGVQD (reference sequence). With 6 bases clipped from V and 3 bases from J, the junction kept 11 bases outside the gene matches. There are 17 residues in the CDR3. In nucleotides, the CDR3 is TGCGCCAGCAGGGGAGGGACAGGGGGCGCGGGGTACACTGAAGCTTTCTTT. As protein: CASRGGTGGAGYTEAFF.

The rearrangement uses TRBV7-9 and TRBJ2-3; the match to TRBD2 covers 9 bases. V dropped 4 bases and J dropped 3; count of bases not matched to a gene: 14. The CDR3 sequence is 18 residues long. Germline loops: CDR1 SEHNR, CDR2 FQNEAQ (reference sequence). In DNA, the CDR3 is TGTGCCAGCAGCTCCGGTTGGGTTAGCGGGGGCGGTACAGATACGCAGTATTTT. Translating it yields CASSSGWVSGGGTDTQYF.

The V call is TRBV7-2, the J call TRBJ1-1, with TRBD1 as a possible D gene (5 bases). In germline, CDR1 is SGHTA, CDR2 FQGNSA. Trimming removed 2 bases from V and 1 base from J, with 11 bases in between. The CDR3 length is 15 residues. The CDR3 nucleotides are TGTGCCAGCAGCTTATACCCAGGACAGAACACTGAAGCTTTCTTT. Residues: CASSLYPGQNTEAFF.

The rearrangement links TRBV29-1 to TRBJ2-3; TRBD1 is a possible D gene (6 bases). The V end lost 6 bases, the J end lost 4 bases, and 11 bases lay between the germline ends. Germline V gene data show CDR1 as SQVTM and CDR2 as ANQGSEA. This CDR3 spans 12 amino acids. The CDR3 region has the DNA TGCAGCGTACGAACAGGGCCAGATACGCAGTATTTT. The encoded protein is CSVRTGPDTQYF.

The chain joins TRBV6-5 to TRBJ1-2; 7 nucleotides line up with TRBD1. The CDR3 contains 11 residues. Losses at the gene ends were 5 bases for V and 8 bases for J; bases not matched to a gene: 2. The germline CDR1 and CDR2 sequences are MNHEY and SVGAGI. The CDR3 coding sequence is TGTGCCAGCAGTGACAGGGTCGGCTACACCTTC. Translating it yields CASSDRVGYTF.

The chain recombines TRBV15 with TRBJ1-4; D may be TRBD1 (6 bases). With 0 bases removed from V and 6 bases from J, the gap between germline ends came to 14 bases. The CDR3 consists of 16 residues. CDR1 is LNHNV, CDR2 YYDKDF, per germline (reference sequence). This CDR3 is CATSRDNGGQYEKLFF. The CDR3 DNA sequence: TGTGCCACCAGCAGAGATAACGGGGGGCAGTATGAAAAACTGTTTTTT.

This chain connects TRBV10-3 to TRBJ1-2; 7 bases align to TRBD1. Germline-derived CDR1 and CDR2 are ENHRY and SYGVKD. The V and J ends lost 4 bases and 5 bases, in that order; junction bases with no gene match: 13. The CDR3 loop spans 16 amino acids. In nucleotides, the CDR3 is TGTGCCATCAGTGGGGGACAGACCTCGGAGTTTTATGGCTACACCTTC. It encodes CAISGGQTSEFYGYTF.

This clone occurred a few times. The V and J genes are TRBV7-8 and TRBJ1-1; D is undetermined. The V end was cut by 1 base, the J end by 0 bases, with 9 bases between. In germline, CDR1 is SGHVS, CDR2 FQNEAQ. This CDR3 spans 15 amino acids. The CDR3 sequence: CASSLDRLVNTEAFF. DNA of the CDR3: TGTGCCAGCAGCTTAGACCGACTGGTGAACACTGAAGCTTTCTTT. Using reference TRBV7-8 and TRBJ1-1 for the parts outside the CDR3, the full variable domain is GAGVSQSPRYKVAKRGQDVALRCDPISGHVSLFWYQQALGQGPEFLTYFQNEAQLDKSGLPSDRFFAERPEGSVSTLKIQRTQQEDSAVYLCASSLDRLVNTEAFFGQGTRLTVV.

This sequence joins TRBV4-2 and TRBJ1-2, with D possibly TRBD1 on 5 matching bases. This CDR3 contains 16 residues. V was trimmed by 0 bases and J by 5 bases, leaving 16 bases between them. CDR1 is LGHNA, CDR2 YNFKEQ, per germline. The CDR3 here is CASSQDLDTPVYGYTF. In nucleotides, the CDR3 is TGTGCCAGCAGCCAAGATCTGGACACCCCCGTTTATGGCTACACCTTC.

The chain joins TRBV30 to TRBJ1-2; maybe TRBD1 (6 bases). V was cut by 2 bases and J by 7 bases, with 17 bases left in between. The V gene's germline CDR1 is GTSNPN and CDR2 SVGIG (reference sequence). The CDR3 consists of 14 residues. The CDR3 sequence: CAWSMDSGWGGYTF. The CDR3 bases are TGTGCCTGGAGTATGGACAGTGGGTGGGGTGGCTACACCTTC.

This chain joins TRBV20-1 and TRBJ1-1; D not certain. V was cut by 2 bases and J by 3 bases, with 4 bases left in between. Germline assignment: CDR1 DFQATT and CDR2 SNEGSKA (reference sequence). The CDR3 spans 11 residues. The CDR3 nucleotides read TGCAGTGCTAGAATCGACACTGAAGCTTTCTTT. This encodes CSARIDTEAFF.

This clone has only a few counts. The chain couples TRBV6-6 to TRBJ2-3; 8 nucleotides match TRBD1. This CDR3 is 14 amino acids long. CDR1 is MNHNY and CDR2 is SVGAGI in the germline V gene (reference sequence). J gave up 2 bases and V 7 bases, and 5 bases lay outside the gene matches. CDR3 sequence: CASNRDRPTDTQYF. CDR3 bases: TGTGCCAGCAACCGGGACAGGCCCACAGATACGCAGTATTTT.

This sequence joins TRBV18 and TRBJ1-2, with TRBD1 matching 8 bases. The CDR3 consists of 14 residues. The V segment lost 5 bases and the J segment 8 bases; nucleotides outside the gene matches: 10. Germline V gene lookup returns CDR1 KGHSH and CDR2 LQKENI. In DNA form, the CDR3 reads TGTGCCAGCTCAGCCGACAGGGGAAAGGCGGGCTACACCTTC. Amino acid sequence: CASSADRGKAGYTF.

In DNA form, the CDR3 reads TGTGCCATCAGTGAGGCTAGCGGCAACCCCTACAATGAGCAGTTCTTC. This sequence encodes CAISEASGNPYNEQFF. The J gene is TRBJ2-1, the V gene TRBV10-3; 7 bases fit TRBD2. V shed 2 bases and J 2 bases; nucleotides not matched to a gene: 6. CDR3 length: 16 residues. The V gene's germline CDR1 is ENHRY and CDR2 SYGVKD.

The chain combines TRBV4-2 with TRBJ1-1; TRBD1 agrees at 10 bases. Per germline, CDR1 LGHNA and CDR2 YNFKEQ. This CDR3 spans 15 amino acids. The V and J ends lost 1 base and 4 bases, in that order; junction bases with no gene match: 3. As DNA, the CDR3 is TGTGCCAGCAGCCAAGGACAGGGGGCAAGCACTGAAGCTTTCTTT. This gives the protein CASSQGQGASTEAFF.

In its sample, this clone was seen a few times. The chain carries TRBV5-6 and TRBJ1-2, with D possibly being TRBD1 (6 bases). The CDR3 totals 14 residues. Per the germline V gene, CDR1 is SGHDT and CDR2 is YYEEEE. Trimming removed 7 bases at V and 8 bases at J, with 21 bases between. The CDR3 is CASSLGATSWGYTF. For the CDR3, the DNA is TGTGCCAGCTCATTGGGGGCGACCTCTTGGGGCTACACCTTC. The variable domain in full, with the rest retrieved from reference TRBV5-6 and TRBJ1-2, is DAGVTQSPTHLIKTRGQQVTLRCSPKSGHDTVSWYQQALGQGPQFIFQYYEEEERQRGNFPDRFSGHQFPNYSSELNVNALLLGDSALYLCASSLGATSWGYTFGSGTRLTVV.

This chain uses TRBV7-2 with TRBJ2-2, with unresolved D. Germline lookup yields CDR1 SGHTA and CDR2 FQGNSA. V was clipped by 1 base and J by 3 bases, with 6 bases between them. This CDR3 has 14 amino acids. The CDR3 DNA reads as TGTGCCAGCAGCTTAGACACCTACACCGGGGAGCTGTTTTTT. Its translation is CASSLDTYTGELFF.

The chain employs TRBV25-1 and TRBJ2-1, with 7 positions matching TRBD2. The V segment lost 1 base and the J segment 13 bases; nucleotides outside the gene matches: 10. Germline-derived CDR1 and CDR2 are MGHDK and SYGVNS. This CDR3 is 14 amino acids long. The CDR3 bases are TGTGCCAGCAGTGAATCGGGGACTATTGACCTACAGTTCTTC. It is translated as CASSESGTIDLQFF.

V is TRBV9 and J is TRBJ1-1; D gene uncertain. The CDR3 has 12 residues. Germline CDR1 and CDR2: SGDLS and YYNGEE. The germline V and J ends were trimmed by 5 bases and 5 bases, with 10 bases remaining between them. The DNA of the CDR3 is TGTGCCAGCAGTCCGAGGATTACTGAAGCTTTCTTT. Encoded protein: CASSPRITEAFF.